Each of the 24 T cell receptor beta chains below was sequenced from the same sample in a study of T cell responses to AZD1222 COVID-19 vaccine. Produced via immunoSEQ multiplex PCR; TCRdb's table is partial and in-frame only. The profile shows roughly 150,000 clones, 88% of them singletons. The sample consisted of peripheral blood, taken on day 0 of MenACWY control vaccination. All receptors come from an adult in good health.

This clone was detected once. The CDR3: CASSPLPGYTNEKLFF. The CDR3 nucleotides are TGCGCCAGCAGTCCTCTCCCGGGTTACACTAATGAAAAACTGTTTTTT. The chain links TRBV4-3 to TRBJ1-4; D unclear. Trimming cost V 6 bases and J 2 bases, with 16 bases left between them. Germline CDR1 is LGHNA and CDR2 is YSLEER. The CDR3 runs to 16 residues.

The chain recombines TRBV5-1 with TRBJ2-2, with a possible D match to TRBD1 (6 bases). Germline V gives CDR1 SGHRS, CDR2 YFSETQ. The CDR3 length is 13 residues. V was pared by 9 bases and J by 5 bases, with 14 bases between. CDR3 amino acids: CATRFTGTGELFF. For the CDR3, the DNA is TGCGCCACCCGATTTACAGGGACCGGGGAGCTGTTTTTT.

The chain is built from TRBV5-1 and TRBJ2-2; D not certain. Germline CDR1 is SGHRS and CDR2 is YFSETQ. V lost 2 bases and J lost 0, with 11 bases in between. This CDR3 comprises 16 residues. The CDR3 nucleotides are TGCGCCAGCAGCTTTAGGGCATCGGCGAACACCGGGGAGCTGTTTTTT. This gives the protein CASSFRASANTGELFF.

The chain couples TRBV7-2 to TRBJ2-1; D not resolved. The CDR3 length is 14 residues. Germline V CDR1 and CDR2: SGHTA, FQGNSA. Trimming pared 3 bases from V and 5 bases from J, leaving 11 bases between. The CDR3 here is CASSFNRQNNEQFF. CDR3 in DNA: TGTGCCAGCAGCTTTAATCGTCAGAACAATGAGCAGTTCTTC.

This sequence joins TRBV6-5 and TRBJ2-7; 7 bases are shared with TRBD1. CDR1 MNHEY and CDR2 SVGAGI come from the germline V gene. The CDR3 runs 13 residues. J gave up 2 bases and V 6 bases, and 4 bases lay outside the gene matches. CDR3 sequence reads: CASRPGTAYEQYF. Here the CDR3 DNA reads TGTGCCAGCAGACCCGGGACAGCCTACGAGCAGTACTTC.

This clone was detected once. This chain connects TRBV19 to TRBJ2-1, with 9 positions matching TRBD2. The V segment lost 2 bases and the J segment 5 bases; nucleotides outside the gene matches: 7. Germline values: CDR1 LNHDA, CDR2 SQIVND (reference sequence). This CDR3 is 16 amino acids long. The CDR3 reads CASSITGTSRHNEQFF. The CDR3 DNA follows: TGTGCCAGTAGTATAACCGGGACTAGCAGACACAATGAGCAGTTCTTC.

The rearrangement uses TRBV10-3 and TRBJ2-1; the match to TRBD2 covers 9 bases. The CDR3 has 15 amino acids. Germline loops: CDR1 ENHRY, CDR2 SYGVKD. Germline trimming cut 2 bases from V and 6 bases from J; bases unmatched to any gene: 5. CDR3 region: CAISEGLAGINEQFF. In DNA form, the CDR3 reads TGTGCCATCAGTGAGGGGCTAGCGGGAATCAATGAGCAGTTCTTC.

V gene TRBV5-1 combines with J gene TRBJ1-4, with D unclear. V lost 0 bases and J 7 bases, leaving 10 bases between the germline ends. Germline CDR1 SGHRS, CDR2 YFSETQ. The CDR3 has 14 amino acids. Here the CDR3 reads CASSLALKGEKLFF. The CDR3 DNA sequence: TGCGCCAGCAGCTTGGCCTTGAAGGGTGAAAAACTGTTTTTT.

This chain uses TRBV6-6 with TRBJ2-7; D perhaps matches TRBD1 (5 bases). Germline V gene sequence: CDR1 MNHNY, CDR2 SVGAGI (reference sequence). Trimming left V 0 bases short and J 6 bases short, with 9 bases between. This CDR3 has 13 amino acids. The DNA for the CDR3 is TGTGCCAGCAGTTACTCCACCCAGGGCGAGCAGTACTTC. Amino acids: CASSYSTQGEQYF.

The rearrangement joins TRBV11-1 to TRBJ2-3, with 13 bases lining up with TRBD2. This CDR3 region has 16 residues. J gave up 4 bases and V 6 bases, and 7 bases lay outside the gene matches. CDR1 and CDR2 from the germline V gene are SGHAT and FQDESV (reference sequence). CDR3 DNA: TGTGCCAGCAGGCGGGGGACTAGCGGGGTGTCAGATACGCAGTATTTT. Amino acid sequence: CASRRGTSGVSDTQYF.

The J gene is TRBJ1-4, the V gene TRBV5-5; D remains unclear. V lost 4 bases, J lost 0 bases, and 7 bases lay in between. Germline values: CDR1 SGHKS, CDR2 YYEKEE (reference sequence). CDR3 length equals 14 residues. This CDR3 is CASSPTATNEKLFF. The CDR3 bases are TGTGCCAGCAGCCCGACGGCAACTAATGAAAAACTGTTTTTT.

V and J are TRBV7-2 and TRBJ2-3; 7 bases map to TRBD2. This CDR3 region has 14 residues. Germline values: CDR1 SGHTA, CDR2 FQGNSA. The junction had 6 bases not matched to a gene; V was cut back by 5 bases and J by 4 bases. CDR3 DNA: TGTGCCAGCAGCCCAGCGGGGAGATCAGATACGCAGTATTTT. It codes for CASSPAGRSDTQYF.

The rearrangement uses TRBV5-1 and TRBJ2-1; 7 bases agree with TRBD1. CDR3 length: 15 amino acids. Trimming removed 0 bases from V and 6 bases from J; junction bases left unmatched: 6. The germline CDR1 and CDR2 sequences are SGHRS and YFSETQ. Here the CDR3 DNA reads TGCGCCAGCAGCTTGGAAGGGGGCAGGGGCAATGAGCAGTTCTTC. This translates into CASSLEGGRGNEQFF.

DNA for the CDR3: TGTGCCAGCAGAGTCTACGAGTTAAACACTGAAGCTTTCTTT. It codes for CASRVYELNTEAFF. This rearrangement joins TRBV7-9 to TRBJ1-1; D remains unclear. Between the trimmed V and J ends, which lost 6 bases and 2 bases, there was a span of 13 bases. CDR1 is SEHNR, CDR2 FQNEAQ, per germline (reference sequence). CDR3 length: 14 amino acids.

V and J are TRBV19 and TRBJ1-5, with unresolved D. The ends were cut back, 2 bases at V and 2 bases at J, with 10 bases in the middle. Germline CDR1 reads LNHDA; CDR2 reads SQIVND (reference sequence). There are 15 residues in the CDR3. The CDR3 DNA is TGTGCCAGTAGTATAACGGTGGTAGGCAATCAGCCCCAGCATTTT. Translated, it gives CASSITVVGNQPQHF.

The V gene is TRBV7-2, the J gene TRBJ2-3, with a weak D call TRBD1 (6 bases). With 5 bases removed from V and 0 bases from J, the gap between germline ends came to 12 bases. There are 15 residues in the CDR3. CDR1 SGHTA and CDR2 FQGNSA come from the germline V gene. CDR3 in amino acids: CASSPWTASTDTQYF. The CDR3 DNA reads as TGTGCCAGCAGCCCCTGGACAGCTAGCACAGATACGCAGTATTTT.

The rearrangement links TRBV2 to TRBJ2-7; D might be TRBD1 (5 bases). V lost 4 bases and J 2 bases, leaving 9 bases between the germline ends. CDR3 length: 13 residues. The germline gives CDR1 SNHLY, CDR2 FYNNEI. The CDR3 protein is CASSGGAAYEQYF. For the CDR3, the DNA is TGTGCCAGCAGTGGTGGGGCCGCCTACGAGCAGTACTTC.

The rearrangement links TRBV10-3 to TRBJ2-1; possibly TRBD2 for D (5 bases). The CDR3 runs 13 residues. The ends were cut back, 6 bases at V and 6 bases at J, with 12 bases in the middle. Germline values: CDR1 ENHRY, CDR2 SYGVKD. CDR3 sequence (DNA): TGTGCCATCAGGACCGAGACTATCAATGAGCAGTTCTTC. Encoded protein: CAIRTETINEQFF.

The chain carries TRBV4-3 and TRBJ2-3; a weak D match, TRBD1 (6 bases). Deletions cut 0 bases from V and 2 bases from J, with 12 bases between. The CDR3 runs to 16 residues. Germline values: CDR1 LGHNA, CDR2 YSLEER. As DNA, the CDR3 is TGCGCCAGCAGCCAAGATCAGGGGCCGCACACAGATACGCAGTATTTT. This sequence encodes CASSQDQGPHTDTQYF.

J is TRBJ2-1 and V is TRBV24-1; TRBD1 matches 7 bases. CDR3 size: 15 residues. From germline, CDR1 is KGHDR and CDR2 SFDVKD. The V segment lost 7 bases and the J segment 0 bases; nucleotides outside the gene matches: 5. CDR3 residues: CATRSRDSSYNEQFF. The CDR3 nucleotides are TGTGCCACCAGATCCCGGGACAGCTCCTACAATGAGCAGTTCTTC.

The V and J genes are TRBV2 and TRBJ1-1, with D perhaps matching TRBD1 (5 bases). The CDR3 sequence is 11 residues long. V was cut by 8 bases and J by 10 bases, with 14 bases left in between. Germline V CDR1 and CDR2: SNHLY, FYNNEI. The CDR3, as DNA: TGTGCCAGCGGGGCCCAGCTGAGAGCTTTCTTT. It specifies CASGAQLRAFF.

J is TRBJ1-2 and V is TRBV5-1, with TRBD1 matching 7 bases. Germline lookup yields CDR1 SGHRS and CDR2 YFSETQ. The CDR3 has 13 residues. V lost 4 bases and J lost 5; bases outside the gene matches: 5. CDR3 DNA sequence: TGCGCCAGCAGCATCGGGACAGCATATGGCTACACCTTC. Translation: CASSIGTAYGYTF.

The CDR3 protein is CASSFTYNTEAFF. CDR3 bases: TGTGCCAGCAGTTTCACCTATAACACTGAAGCTTTCTTT. The chain combines TRBV6-2 or TRBV6-3 with TRBJ1-1, with D uncertain. Trimming stripped 4 bases from V and 2 bases from J, with 8 bases between. The length of the CDR3 is 13 residues. The germline gives CDR1 MNHEY, CDR2 SVGEGT.

The chain has TRBV9 and TRBJ1-5, with unresolved D. Germline CDR1 SGDLS, CDR2 YYNGEE. V was pared by 0 bases and J by 6 bases, with 7 bases between. CDR3 length equals 13 residues. The CDR3 region is CASSVEVFQPQHF. DNA for the CDR3: TGTGCCAGCAGCGTAGAGGTGTTTCAGCCCCAGCATTTT. Using reference TRBV9 and TRBJ1-5 for the parts outside the CDR3, the full variable domain is DSGVTQTPKHLITATGQRVTLRCSPRSGDLSVYWYQQSLDQGLQFLIQYYNGEERAKGNILERFSAQQFPDLHSELNLSSLELGDSALYFCASSVEVFQPQHFGDGTRLSIL.